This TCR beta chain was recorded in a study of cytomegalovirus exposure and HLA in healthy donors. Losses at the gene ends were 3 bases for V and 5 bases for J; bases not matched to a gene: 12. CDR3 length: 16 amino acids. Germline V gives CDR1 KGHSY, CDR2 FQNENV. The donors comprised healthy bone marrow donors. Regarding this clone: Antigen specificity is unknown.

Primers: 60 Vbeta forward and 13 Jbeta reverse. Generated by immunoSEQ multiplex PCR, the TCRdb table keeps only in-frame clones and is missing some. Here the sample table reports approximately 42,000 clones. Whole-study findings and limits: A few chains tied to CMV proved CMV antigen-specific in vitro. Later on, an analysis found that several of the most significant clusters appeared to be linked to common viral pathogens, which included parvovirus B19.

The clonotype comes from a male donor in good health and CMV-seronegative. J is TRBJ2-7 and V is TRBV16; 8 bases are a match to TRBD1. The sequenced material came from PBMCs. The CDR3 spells CASSQPIGRGPNEQYF. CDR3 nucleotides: TGTGCCAGCAGCCAGCCAATTGGCAGGGGGCCTAACGAGCAGTACTTC. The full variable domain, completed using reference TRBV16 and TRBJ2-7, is GEEVAQTPKHLVRGEGQKAKLYCAPIKGHSYVFWYQQVLKNEFKFLISFQNENVFDETGMPKERFSAKCLPNSPCSLEIQATKLEDSAVYFCASSQPIGRGPNEQYFGPGTRLTVT.